This TCR beta chain was sequenced for a study of regulatory T cells in long-lasting Graves disease (dated by TCRdb to the early 2020s). Describing the broader study: Newly diagnosed Graves' disease patients had taken antithyroid drugs for less than 3 months. The study was conducted in China and was registered as a clinical trial. Patients with persistent Graves' disease were compared with patients with newly diagnosed Graves' disease using TCR sequencing and RNA sequencing of peripheral blood. A total of around 33 samples underwent TCR sequencing, from about 13 patients with persistent Graves' disease and some 20 patients with newly diagnosed Graves' disease. The research as a whole found: Only the TCR beta chain was sequenced and analyzed. Compared with newly diagnosed patients, persistent Graves' disease patients had lower TCR Shannon entropy and fewer highly expanded clones, which suggests clonal expansion. The authors acknowledged the small sample size as a limitation that may reduce accuracy. Patients with persistent disease shared more public clonotypes (about 2,500) than newly diagnosed patients did (approximately 990). Because the primary lesion, thyroid tissue, could not be accessed, the study looked at peripheral blood alone. Preferential use of TRBV28, TRBJ1-2 and TRBJ2-5 was observed in persistent disease, whereas TRBV20-1 and TRBJ2-1 were favored in newly diagnosed disease.

V is pared back by 8 bases and J by 2 bases, with 15 bases lying between the germline termini. Taken from the germline V gene, the CDR1 and CDR2 loops are MNHNS and SASEGT. From the cysteine up to the phenylalanine, the CDR3 has a length of 14 residues. The retained sequence is limited to the CDR3, 42 bases, with the frame set at the first base. About this clonotype: The specificity of this receptor is unknown. Nothing much larger sits one base from this clone, and base qualities are not available.

Libraries were constructed by multiplex PCR. The sequencing machine was an Illumina HiSeq 4000. iRepertoire HTBI primers and Arm-PCR amplification of CDR3 regions were used to construct TCR beta libraries. PCR products were gel purified before sequencing. Per the authors' processing: A total of 62 TRBV and 14 TRBJ segments were identified across samples and were used for gene usage analysis of CDR3 amino acid clonotypes. Filtered high-quality paired reads were merged into contigs using COPE and FqMerger. Contigs were aligned with BLAST to IMGT TRBV, TRBD and TRBJ reference genes, and CDR3 was defined per IMGT. Clonotypes above 0.1% frequency were classified as highly expanded clones. Shannon entropy was used to measure repertoire diversity, and the Gini coefficient was used to measure V-J evenness. Public clonotypes were defined as clonotypes shared by more than one individual. TCRdb reran the public reads through fastp at Q25 and MiXCR, keeping productive beta chains. Rows merge per CDR3 protein into single entries with the most common DNA and genes. What appears here as the V and J calls and clone size reflects TCRdb's work, not the paper's. The sample table contains about 530,000 distinct CDR3 sequences; only one count was recorded for 15% to 20% of them. Around 25% of the sample comes from the top ten.

The time point label corresponds to: newly diagnosed GD, antithyroid drugs for less than 3 months. For both TCR sequencing and RNA sequencing, RNA was extracted from PBMCs in TRIzol. Graves' disease was diagnosed according to American Thyroid Association guidelines. Patients were recruited from an endocrinology department in Xi'an, China. From each patient, 7.5 to 9.5 milliliters of peripheral blood was collected into an EDTA anticoagulant tube. PBMCs were isolated by Ficoll Paque Plus density gradient separation without further T cell sorting. An Agilent 2100 Bioanalyzer and agarose gel were used to assess RNA quality, and a NanoDrop 2000 was used to measure RNA concentration. The same sample was also used in a study of T cells in Graves' hyperthyroidism and ophthalmopathy. In that second paper, the authors write: Stable Graves' hyperthyroidism was defined as the absence of progression to ophthalmopathy over 18 months of follow-up. The hyperthyroidism patients were between 18 and 65 years old and newly diagnosed, with a disease duration of less than 2 months. The study excluded patients with uncontrolled infections, other autoimmune diseases, pregnancy or lactation. Diagnoses were established on the basis of clinical symptoms, serum thyroxine and TRAb, thyroid ultrasound, and orbital computed tomography. The first round of RT-PCR for the TCR CDR3 was performed with the HTBI primer set and the Qiagen OneStep RT-PCR kit. Most expanded thyroid clonotypes (frequency above 0.001) were also detected in blood, a finding suggesting that blood repertoires may reflect thyroid immune responses. In cross-validation, a model built on a 13 V-J signature told ophthalmopathy apart from stable hyperthyroidism with 87.88% sensitivity and roughly 81% specificity, and in testing the same model reached 80%/75%. In validation, progression to ophthalmopathy was predicted by the model with 55% to 71% sensitivity and 72.22% specificity, a median of roughly 6.4 months before onset. TCR V-J signatures able to tell the groups apart were searched for in a discovery cohort of some 97 patients, of whom under 45 had Graves' ophthalmopathy and about 60 had stable Graves' hyperthyroidism. An independent validation cohort of 18 to 20 hyperthyroidism patients and about 15 patients who later progressed to ophthalmopathy tested prospective prediction of ophthalmopathy. The 100 discovery patients were randomly split 7:3 into training and test sets. The study also compared thyroid tissue and blood T-cell repertoires from roughly 6 Graves' hyperthyroidism patients. After blood sampling, hyperthyroidism patients were treated with methimazole at a starting dose of 30 mg daily, and ophthalmopathy patients were treated with high-dose intravenous methylprednisolone. The libraries were constructed in a second round of multiplex PCR and then size-selected and purified. Libraries were sequenced paired-end with 100 bp reads on an Illumina HiSeq2000. SOAPnuke was used to process the raw data, removing reads that contained adapters or uncalled bases, had a mean Phred below 15, or lacked an exact match to the constant primer or identifier. High-quality paired reads were merged with COPE v1.2.5, and unique nucleotide sequences were defined as clonotypes. Clonotypes were aligned to IMGT TRBV, TRBD and TRBJ reference segments using MiTCR v1.1. The analysis included only V-J combinations with a frequency above 0.0001, which together covered 99.2% of the repertoires. The TCS score was defined as the ratio of F50 (clonal expansion) to E x V (chaos), calculated using BLOSUM62-based TCRdist between CDR3 peptides within each V-J. Welch's t-statistics and random forest reduced 500 to 550 V-J features to roughly 13, which were used in a naive Bayes classifier (R e1071). Sample size was not statistically predetermined, and blinding of investigators to group allocation was not performed. TCR Vbeta CDR3 sequencing of 130 to 150 peripheral blood samples (approximately 44 ophthalmopathy, about 75 hyperthyroidism and approximately 17 progressor patients) is reported in the paper.

This clonotype originated in a woman aged 40 to 65 with Graves disease. Donor details come from another sample of the same person, matched by shared clones. This material consisted of peripheral blood mononuclear cells (PBMCs), taken at new diagnosis, from a patient treated with antithyroid drugs. The chain employs TRBV6-1 and TRBJ1-1; the D gene is perhaps TRBD1, from 5 matching bases. CDR3 loop: CASHSGTKNTEAFF. Read as DNA, the sequence is TGTGCCAGCCACTCCGGGACGAAAAACACTGAAGCTTTCTTT.